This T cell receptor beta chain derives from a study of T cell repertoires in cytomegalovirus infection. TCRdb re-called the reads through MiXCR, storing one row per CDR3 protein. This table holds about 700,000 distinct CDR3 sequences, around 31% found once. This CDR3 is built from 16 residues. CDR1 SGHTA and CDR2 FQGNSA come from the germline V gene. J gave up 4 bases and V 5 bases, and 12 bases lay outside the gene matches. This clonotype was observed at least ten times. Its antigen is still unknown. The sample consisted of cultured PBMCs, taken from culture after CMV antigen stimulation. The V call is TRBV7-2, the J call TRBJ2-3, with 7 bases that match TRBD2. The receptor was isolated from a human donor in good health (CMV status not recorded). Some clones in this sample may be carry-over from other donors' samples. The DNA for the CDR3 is TGTGCCAGCAGCCCTACTAGACTAGCCAGGGCAGATACGCAGTATTTT. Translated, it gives CASSPTRLARADTQYF.